Listed here are 18 T cell receptor beta chains from one sample, sequenced in a study of T cells expressing NK-cell markers. TCRdb re-analyzed the 5' RACE reads; it lists each CDR3 protein once, without DNA. The table gives some 440,000 distinct CDR3 sequences; the top ten clones make up 1.4% of it. Sequenced material: blood T cells: a sorted CD56 or NKG2C T cell subset, CD4+ or CD8+ T cells, or bulk PBMC T cells (not recorded which). These receptors originate from a woman aged 50 to 65 in good health.

The chain joins TRBV27 to TRBJ2-1; TCRdb indicates TRBD2, and absent DNA this call remains unverified. The V gene's germline CDR1 is MNHEY and CDR2 SMNVEV (reference sequence). The CDR3 runs to 18 residues. The CDR3 loop reads CASSLSIGGILSYNEQFF.

This sequence joins TRBV5-1 and TRBJ2-3; the TCRdb D gene call, TRBD1, has no DNA to confirm it. Germline CDR1 SGHRS, CDR2 YFSETQ. CDR3 length: 15 residues. CDR3 loop: CASSGAQGHTDTQYF.

The chain recombines TRBV11-2 with TRBJ1-1. Germline CDR1 is SGHAT and CDR2 is FQNNGV. The CDR3 has 13 residues. CDR3 amino acids: CATSLGGGTEAFF.

The chain recombines TRBV7-8 with TRBJ2-5. Per the germline V gene, CDR1 is SGHVS and CDR2 is FQNEAQ. This CDR3 has 11 amino acids. The CDR3 is CASSLDGTQYF.

J is TRBJ2-1 and V is TRBV3-1; TCRdb returns TRBD1, unconfirmable since there is no DNA. CDR1 is LGHDT and CDR2 is YNNKEL in the germline V gene (reference sequence). The CDR3 sequence is 13 residues long. The CDR3 sequence is CASSQTGRNEQFF.

V gene TRBV24-1 combines with J gene TRBJ1-1; checking the TCRdb D call of TRBD1 is not possible without DNA. Germline V gene lookup returns CDR1 KGHDR and CDR2 SFDVKD. There are 13 residues in the CDR3. The CDR3 reads CATSGGSNAEAFF.

The chain carries TRBV15 and TRBJ1-4. The CDR3 runs to 16 residues. From germline, CDR1 is LNHNV and CDR2 YYDKDF (reference sequence). The CDR3: CATSRDYGATNEKLFF.

The rearrangement joins TRBV12-3 or TRBV12-4 to TRBJ1-1. The CDR3 is made up of 14 amino acids. The CDR3 loop reads CASSLARGVTEAFF.

The CDR3 sequence: CASSQDFRQYYGYTF. The chain employs TRBV3-1 and TRBJ1-2. This CDR3 is 15 amino acids long. Germline CDR1 reads LGHDT; CDR2 reads YNNKEL (reference sequence).

The chain is built from TRBV5-1 and TRBJ2-2; absent DNA, TCRdb's TRBD1 call cannot be checked. Germline loops: CDR1 SGHRS, CDR2 YFSETQ. The CDR3 extends over 15 amino acids. CDR3: CASRPRGQGTGELFF.

This sequence joins TRBV27 and TRBJ2-2. Germline V gene sequence: CDR1 MNHEY, CDR2 SMNVEV (reference sequence). The CDR3 totals 14 residues. The CDR3 loop reads CASSLRRFAGELFF.

V usage is TRBV12-3 or TRBV12-4 and J usage is TRBJ2-1; TCRdb outputs TRBD2, but without DNA this stays unchecked. CDR3 length equals 14 residues. This CDR3 reads CASRPGLALNEQFF.

The rearrangement uses TRBV12-3 or TRBV12-4 and TRBJ2-2; TCRdb names TRBD2, which stays unverified in the absence of DNA. The CDR3 runs 17 residues. CDR3 in amino acids: CATKPPGLAGGTGELFF.

The CDR3 region is CASSMGQPSGNTIYF. This chain uses TRBV2 with TRBJ1-3; the D call from TCRdb, TRBD1, cannot be confirmed without DNA. The CDR3 covers 15 residues. CDR1 and CDR2 from the germline V gene are SNHLY and FYNNEI.

The rearrangement joins TRBV5-1 to TRBJ1-6. The germline CDR1 and CDR2 sequences are SGHRS and YFSETQ. CDR3 size: 14 residues. The CDR3 here is CASSSDSSYSPLHF.

The rearrangement joins TRBV12-3 or TRBV12-4 to TRBJ2-2; TCRdb's assignment of TRBD1 cannot be checked, as there is no DNA. The CDR3 extends over 15 amino acids. The CDR3 protein is CASRPPGLNTGELFF.

The V and J genes are TRBV6-6 and TRBJ2-4. CDR1 MNHNY and CDR2 SVGAGI come from the germline V gene (reference sequence). This CDR3 has 12 residues. The CDR3 reads CASTGIRNIQYF.

The chain combines TRBV7-3 with TRBJ2-3; the D gene TCRdb calls, TRBD2, cannot be checked with no DNA. The germline CDR1 and CDR2 sequences are SGHTA and FQGTGA. The CDR3 runs to 15 residues. CDR3 sequence reads: CASSLTDAGGDTQYF.